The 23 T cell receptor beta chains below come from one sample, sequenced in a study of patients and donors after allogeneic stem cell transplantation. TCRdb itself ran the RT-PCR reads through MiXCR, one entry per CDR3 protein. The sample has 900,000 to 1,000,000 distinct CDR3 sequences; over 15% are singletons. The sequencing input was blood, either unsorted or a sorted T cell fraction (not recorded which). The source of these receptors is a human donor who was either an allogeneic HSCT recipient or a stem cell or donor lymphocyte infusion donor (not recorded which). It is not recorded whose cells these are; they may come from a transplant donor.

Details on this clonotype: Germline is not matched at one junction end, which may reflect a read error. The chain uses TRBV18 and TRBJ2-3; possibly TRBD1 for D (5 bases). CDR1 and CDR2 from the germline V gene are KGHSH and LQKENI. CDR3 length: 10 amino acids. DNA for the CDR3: TGTGCCAAAGTGACAGTCCTGGTGGTTTTT. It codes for CAKVTVLVVF. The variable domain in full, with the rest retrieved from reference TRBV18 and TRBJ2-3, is NAGVMQNPRHLVRRRGQEARLRCSPMKGHSHVYWYRQLPEEGLKFMVYLQKENIIDESGMPKERFSAEFPKEGPSILRIQQVVRGDSAAYFCAKVTVLVVFGPGTRLTVL.

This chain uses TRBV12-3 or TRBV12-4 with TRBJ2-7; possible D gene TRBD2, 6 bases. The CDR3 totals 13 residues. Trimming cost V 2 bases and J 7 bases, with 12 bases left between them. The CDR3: CASSLREAGEQYF. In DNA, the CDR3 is TGTGCCAGCAGTTTAAGGGAGGCGGGAGAGCAGTACTTC.

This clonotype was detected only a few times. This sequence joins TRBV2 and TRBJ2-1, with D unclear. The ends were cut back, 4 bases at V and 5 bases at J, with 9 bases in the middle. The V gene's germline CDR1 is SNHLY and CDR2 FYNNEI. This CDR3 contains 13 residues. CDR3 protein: CASSALSNNEQFF. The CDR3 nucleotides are TGTGCCAGCAGTGCACTAAGCAACAATGAGCAGTTCTTC. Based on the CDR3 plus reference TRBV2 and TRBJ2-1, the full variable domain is EPEVTQTPSHQVTQMGQEVILRCVPISNHLYFYWYRQILGQKVEFLVSFYNNEISEKSEIFDDQFSVERPDGSNFTLKIRSTKLEDSAMYFCASSALSNNEQFFGPGTRLTVL.

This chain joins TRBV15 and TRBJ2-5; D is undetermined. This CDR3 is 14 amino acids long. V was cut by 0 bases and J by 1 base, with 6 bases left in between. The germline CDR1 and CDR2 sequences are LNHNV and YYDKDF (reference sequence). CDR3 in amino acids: CATSRERPQETQYF. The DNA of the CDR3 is TGTGCCACCAGCAGAGAAAGGCCCCAAGAGACCCAGTACTTC.

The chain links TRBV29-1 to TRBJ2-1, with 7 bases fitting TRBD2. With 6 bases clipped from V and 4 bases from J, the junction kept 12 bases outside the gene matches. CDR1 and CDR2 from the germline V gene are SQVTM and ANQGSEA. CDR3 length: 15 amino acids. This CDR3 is CSVYTTSPSYNEQFF. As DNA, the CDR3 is TGCAGCGTCTATACGACTAGCCCCTCTTACAATGAGCAGTTCTTC.

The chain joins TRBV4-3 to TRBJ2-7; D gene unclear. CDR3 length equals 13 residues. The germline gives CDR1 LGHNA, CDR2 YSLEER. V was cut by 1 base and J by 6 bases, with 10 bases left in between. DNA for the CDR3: TGCGCCAGCAGCCAAGCGTCTAGTCGCGAGCAGTACTTC. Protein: CASSQASSREQYF.

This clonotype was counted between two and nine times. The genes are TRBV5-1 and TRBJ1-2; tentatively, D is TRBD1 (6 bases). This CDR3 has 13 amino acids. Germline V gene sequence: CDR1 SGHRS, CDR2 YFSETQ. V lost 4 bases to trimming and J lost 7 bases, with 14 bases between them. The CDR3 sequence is CASSTRDKVGYTF. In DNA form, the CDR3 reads TGCGCCAGCAGCACACGGGACAAGGTTGGCTACACCTTC.

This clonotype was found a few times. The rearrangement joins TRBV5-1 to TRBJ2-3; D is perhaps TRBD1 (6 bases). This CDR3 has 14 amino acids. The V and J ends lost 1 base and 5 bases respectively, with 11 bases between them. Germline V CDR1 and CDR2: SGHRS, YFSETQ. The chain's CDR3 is CASSLSRGRDTQYF. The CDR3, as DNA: TGCGCCAGCAGCTTGAGCAGGGGAAGAGATACGCAGTATTTT.

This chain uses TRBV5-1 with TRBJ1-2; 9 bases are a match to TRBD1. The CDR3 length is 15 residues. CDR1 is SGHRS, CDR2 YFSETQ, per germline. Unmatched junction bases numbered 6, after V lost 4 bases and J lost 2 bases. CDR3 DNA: TGCGCCAGCAGCCCGGGGACAGGGACGAACTATGGCTACACCTTC. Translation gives CASSPGTGTNYGYTF. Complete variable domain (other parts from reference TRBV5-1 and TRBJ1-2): KAGVTQTPRYLIKTRGQQVTLSCSPISGHRSVSWYQQTPGQGLQFLFEYFSETQRNKGNFPGRFSGRQFSNSRSEMNVSTLELGDSALYLCASSPGTGTNYGYTFGSGTRLTVV.

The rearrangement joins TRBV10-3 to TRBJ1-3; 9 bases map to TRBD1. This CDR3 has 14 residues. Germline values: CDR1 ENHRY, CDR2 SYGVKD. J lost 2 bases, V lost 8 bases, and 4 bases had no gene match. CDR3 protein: CAIGTGGTGNTIYF. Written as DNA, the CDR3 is TGTGCCATCGGTACAGGGGGCACTGGAAACACCATATATTTT.

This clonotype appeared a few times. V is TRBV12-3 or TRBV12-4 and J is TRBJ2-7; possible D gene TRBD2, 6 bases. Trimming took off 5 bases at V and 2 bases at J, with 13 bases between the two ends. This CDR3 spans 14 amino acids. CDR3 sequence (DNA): TGTGCCAGCAGTGTAGGGACTCGCACCTACGAGCAGTACTTC. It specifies CASSVGTRTYEQYF.

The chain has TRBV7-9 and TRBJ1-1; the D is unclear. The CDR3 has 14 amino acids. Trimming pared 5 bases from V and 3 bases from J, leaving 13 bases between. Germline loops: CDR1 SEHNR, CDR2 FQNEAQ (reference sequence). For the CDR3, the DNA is TGTGCCAGCAGCCGACTAGGGTCCTACACTGAAGCTTTCTTT. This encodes CASSRLGSYTEAFF.

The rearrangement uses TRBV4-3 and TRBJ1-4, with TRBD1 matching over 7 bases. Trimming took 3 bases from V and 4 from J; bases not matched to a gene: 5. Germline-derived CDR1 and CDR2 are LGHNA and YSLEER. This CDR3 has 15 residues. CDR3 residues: CASSQLTGNNEKLFF. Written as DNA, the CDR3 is TGCGCCAGCAGCCAGTTGACAGGGAATAATGAAAAACTGTTTTTT.

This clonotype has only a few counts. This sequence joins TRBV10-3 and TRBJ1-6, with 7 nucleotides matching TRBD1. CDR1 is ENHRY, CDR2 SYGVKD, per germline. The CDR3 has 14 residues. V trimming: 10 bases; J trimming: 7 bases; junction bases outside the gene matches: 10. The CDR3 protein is CATLDRRVNSPLHF. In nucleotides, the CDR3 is TGTGCCACCTTGGACAGGAGGGTCAATTCACCCCTCCACTTT.

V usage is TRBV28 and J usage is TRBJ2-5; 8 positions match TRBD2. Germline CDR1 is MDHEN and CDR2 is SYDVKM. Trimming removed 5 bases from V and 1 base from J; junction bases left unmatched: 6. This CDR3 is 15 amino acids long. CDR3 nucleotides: TGTGCCAGCAGTCCCTCCAGCGGGGGCCAAGAGACCCAGTACTTC. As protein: CASSPSSGGQETQYF. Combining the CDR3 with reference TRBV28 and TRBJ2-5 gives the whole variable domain DVKVTQSSRYLVKRTGEKVFLECVQDMDHENMFWYRQDPGLGLRLIYFSYDVKMKEKGDIPEGYSVSREKKERFSLILESASTNQTSMYLCASSPSSGGQETQYFGPGTRLLVL.

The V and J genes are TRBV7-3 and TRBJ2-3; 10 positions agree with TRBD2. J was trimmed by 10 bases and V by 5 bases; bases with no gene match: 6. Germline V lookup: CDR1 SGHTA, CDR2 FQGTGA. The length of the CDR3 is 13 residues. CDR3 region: CASSQAGTSAQYF. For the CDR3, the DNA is TGTGCCAGCAGCCAAGCCGGGACTAGCGCGCAGTATTTT.

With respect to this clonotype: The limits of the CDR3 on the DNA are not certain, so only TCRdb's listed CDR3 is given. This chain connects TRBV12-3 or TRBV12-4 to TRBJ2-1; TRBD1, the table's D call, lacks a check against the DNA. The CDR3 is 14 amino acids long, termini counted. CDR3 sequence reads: CASSFGGGTNFGFF.

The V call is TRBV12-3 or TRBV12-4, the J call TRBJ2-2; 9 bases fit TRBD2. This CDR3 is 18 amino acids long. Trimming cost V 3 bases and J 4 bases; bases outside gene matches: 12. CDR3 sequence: CASSFESLAGAVTGELFF. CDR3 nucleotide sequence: TGTGCCAGCAGTTTCGAATCTTTAGCGGGAGCGGTCACCGGGGAGCTGTTTTTT.

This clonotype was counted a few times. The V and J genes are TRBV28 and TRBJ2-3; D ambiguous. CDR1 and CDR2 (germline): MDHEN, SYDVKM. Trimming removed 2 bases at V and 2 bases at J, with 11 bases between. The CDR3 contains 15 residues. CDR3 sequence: CASSLRDKNTDTQYF. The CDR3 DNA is TGTGCCAGCAGTTTAAGGGATAAAAACACAGATACGCAGTATTTT.

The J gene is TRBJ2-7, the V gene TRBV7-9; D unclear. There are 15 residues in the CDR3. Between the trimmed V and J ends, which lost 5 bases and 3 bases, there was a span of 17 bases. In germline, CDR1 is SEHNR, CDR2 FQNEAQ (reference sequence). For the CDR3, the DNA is TGTGCCAGCAGCACCCATCTCGCAACTCTCTACGAGCAGTACTTC. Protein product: CASSTHLATLYEQYF.

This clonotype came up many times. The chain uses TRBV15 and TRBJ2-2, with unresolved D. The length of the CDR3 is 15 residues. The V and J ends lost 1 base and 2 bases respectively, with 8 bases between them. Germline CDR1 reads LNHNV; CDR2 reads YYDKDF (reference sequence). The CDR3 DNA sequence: TGTGCCACCAGCAGAGGAGGAGTAAACACCGGGGAGCTGTTTTTT. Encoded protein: CATSRGGVNTGELFF.

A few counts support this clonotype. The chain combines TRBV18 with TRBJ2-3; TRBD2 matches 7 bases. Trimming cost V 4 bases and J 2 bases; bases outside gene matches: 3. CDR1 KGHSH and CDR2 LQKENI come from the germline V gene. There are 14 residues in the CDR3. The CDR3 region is CASSRREATDTQYF. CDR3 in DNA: TGTGCCAGCTCACGACGGGAGGCCACAGATACGCAGTATTTT.

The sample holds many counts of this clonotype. CDR3 protein: CASSFRTSGVSPLHF. The CDR3 coding sequence is TGTGCCAGCAGCTTCAGGACCTCGGGGGTTTCACCCCTCCACTTT. The chain joins TRBV7-2 to TRBJ1-6; D might be TRBD1 (5 bases). The CDR3 has 15 amino acids. V dropped 3 bases and J dropped 9 bases, with 15 bases sitting between them. The germline V gene has CDR1 SGHTA and CDR2 FQGNSA.